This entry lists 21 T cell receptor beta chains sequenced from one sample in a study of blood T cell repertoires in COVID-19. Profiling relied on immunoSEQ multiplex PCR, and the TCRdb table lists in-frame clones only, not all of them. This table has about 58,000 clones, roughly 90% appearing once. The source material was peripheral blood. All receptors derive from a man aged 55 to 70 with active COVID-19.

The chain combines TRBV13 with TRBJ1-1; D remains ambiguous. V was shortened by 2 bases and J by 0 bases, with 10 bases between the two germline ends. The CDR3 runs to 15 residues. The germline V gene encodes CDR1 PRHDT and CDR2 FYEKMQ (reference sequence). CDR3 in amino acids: CASSLNGLLNTEAFF. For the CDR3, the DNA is TGTGCCAGCAGCTTAAATGGACTCCTGAACACTGAAGCTTTCTTT.

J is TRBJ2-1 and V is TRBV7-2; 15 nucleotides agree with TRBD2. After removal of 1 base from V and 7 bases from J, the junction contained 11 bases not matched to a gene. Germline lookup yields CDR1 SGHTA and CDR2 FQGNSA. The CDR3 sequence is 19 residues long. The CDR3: CASSLGPGTSGGPGNEQFF. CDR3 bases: TGTGCCAGCAGCTTAGGCCCCGGGACTAGCGGGGGGCCTGGGAATGAGCAGTTCTTC. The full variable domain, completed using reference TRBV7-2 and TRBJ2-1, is GAGVSQSPSNKVTEKGKDVELRCDPISGHTALYWYRQSLGQGLEFLIYFQGNSAPDKSGLPSDRFSAERTGGSVSTLTIQRTQQEDSAVYLCASSLGPGTSGGPGNEQFFGPGTRLTVL.

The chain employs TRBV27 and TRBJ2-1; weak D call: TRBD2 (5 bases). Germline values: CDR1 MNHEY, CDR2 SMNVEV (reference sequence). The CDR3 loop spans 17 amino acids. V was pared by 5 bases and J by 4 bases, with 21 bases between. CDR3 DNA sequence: TGTGCCAGCAGTGGGCGCGGAGGCCCCGGTATGTACAATGAGCAGTTCTTC. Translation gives CASSGRGGPGMYNEQFF.

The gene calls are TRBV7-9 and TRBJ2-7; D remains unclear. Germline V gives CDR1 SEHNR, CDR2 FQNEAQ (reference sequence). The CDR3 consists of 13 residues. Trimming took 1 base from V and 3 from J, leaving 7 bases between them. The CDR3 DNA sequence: TGTGCCAGCAGCTTAGGACTGCACTACGAGCAGTACTTC. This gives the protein CASSLGLHYEQYF.

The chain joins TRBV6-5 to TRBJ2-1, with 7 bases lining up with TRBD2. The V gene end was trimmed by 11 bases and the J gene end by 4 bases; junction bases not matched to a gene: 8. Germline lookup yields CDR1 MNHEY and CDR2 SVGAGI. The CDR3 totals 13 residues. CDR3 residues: CAHSGGGYNEQFF. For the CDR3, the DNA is TGTGCCCACTCGGGCGGGGGATACAATGAGCAGTTCTTC.

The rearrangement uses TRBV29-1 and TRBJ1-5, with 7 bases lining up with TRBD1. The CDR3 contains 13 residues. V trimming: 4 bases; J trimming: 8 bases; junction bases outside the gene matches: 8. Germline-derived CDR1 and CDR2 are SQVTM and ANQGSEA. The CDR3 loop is CSVGDSAGEPQHF. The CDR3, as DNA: TGCAGCGTTGGGGACAGCGCAGGTGAGCCCCAGCATTTT.

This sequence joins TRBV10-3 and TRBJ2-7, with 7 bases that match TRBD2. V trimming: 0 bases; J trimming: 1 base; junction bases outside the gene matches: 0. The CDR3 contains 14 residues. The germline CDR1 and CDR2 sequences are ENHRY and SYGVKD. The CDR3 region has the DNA TGTGCCATCAGTGAGTCGGGGGGGTCCTACGAGCAGTACTTC. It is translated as CAISESGGSYEQYF.

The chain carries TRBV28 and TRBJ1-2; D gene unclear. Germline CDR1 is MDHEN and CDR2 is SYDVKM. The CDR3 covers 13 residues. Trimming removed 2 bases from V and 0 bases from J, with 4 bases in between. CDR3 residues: CASSLGANYGYTF. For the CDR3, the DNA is TGTGCCAGCAGTTTAGGAGCTAACTATGGCTACACCTTC.

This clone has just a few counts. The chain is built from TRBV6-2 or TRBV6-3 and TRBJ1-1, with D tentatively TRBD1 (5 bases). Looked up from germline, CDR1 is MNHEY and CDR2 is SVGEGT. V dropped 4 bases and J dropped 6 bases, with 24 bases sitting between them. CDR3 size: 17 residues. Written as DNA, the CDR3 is TGTGCCAGCAGTTCCCTTCATCGGGGGGGGGAGAGATCTGAAGCTTTCTTT. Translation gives CASSSLHRGGERSEAFF.

The CDR3 spells CASSPGPHTDTQYF. In nucleotides, the CDR3 is TGTGCCAGCAGCCCTGGCCCCCACACAGATACGCAGTATTTT. This chain links TRBV7-2 with TRBJ2-3; unclear D gene. V was clipped by 5 bases and J by 2 bases, with 11 bases between them. The CDR3 runs 14 residues. Looked up from germline, CDR1 is SGHTA and CDR2 is FQGNSA.

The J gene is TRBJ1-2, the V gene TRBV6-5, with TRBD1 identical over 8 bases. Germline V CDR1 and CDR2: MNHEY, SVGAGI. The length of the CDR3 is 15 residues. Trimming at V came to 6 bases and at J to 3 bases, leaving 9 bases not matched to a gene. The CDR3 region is CASRQGTGPHYGYTF. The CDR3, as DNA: TGTGCCAGCAGACAAGGGACAGGCCCTCACTATGGCTACACCTTC.

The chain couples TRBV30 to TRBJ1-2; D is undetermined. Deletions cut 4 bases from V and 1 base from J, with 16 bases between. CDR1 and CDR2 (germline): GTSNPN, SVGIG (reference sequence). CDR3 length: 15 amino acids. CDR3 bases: TGTGCCTGGAAGTCTCGGGGTGGCGTTAACTATGGCTACACCTTC. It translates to CAWKSRGGVNYGYTF.

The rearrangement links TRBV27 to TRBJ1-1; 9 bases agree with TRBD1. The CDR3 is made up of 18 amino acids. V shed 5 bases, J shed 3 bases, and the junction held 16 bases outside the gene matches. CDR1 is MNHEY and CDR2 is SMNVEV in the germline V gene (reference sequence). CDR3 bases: TGTGCCAGCAGTCTGATCCTCCCACAGGGGGCAGGTTACACTGAAGCTTTCTTT. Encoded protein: CASSLILPQGAGYTEAFF.

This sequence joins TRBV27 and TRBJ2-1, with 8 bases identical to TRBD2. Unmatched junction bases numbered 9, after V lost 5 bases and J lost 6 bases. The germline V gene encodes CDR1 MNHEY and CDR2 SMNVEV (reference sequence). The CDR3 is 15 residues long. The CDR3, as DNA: TGTGCCAGCAGTACACCGGGACTAGTAGGCAATGAGCAGTTCTTC. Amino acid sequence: CASSTPGLVGNEQFF.

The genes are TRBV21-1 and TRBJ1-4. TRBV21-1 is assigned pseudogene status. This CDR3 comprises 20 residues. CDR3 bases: TGTGCCAGCAGCAAATCTGCGGGGGGGCCAAACATCCGGTACAATGAAAAACTGTTTTTT. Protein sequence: CASSKSAGGPNIRYNEKLFF.

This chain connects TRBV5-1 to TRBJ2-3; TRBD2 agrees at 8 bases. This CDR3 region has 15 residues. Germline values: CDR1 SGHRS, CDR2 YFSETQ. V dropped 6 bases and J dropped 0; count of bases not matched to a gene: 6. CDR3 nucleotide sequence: TGCGCCAGCAACCGATTAGCGGGAAGCACAGATACGCAGTATTTT. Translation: CASNRLAGSTDTQYF.

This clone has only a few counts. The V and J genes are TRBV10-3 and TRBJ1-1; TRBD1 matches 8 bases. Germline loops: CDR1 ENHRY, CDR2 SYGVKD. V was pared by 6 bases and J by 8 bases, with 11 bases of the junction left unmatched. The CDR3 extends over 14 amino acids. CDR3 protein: CAIRSLRGRLEAFF. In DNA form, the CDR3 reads TGTGCCATCAGATCCCTCAGGGGGCGCTTAGAAGCTTTCTTT.

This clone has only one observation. CDR3 in amino acids: CASTKAGGHDEQFF. The CDR3 nucleotides read TGTGCCAGCACCAAAGCGGGAGGGCATGATGAGCAGTTCTTC. The chain links TRBV6-6 to TRBJ2-1, with 10 bases matching TRBD2. Trimming cost V 7 bases and J 8 bases; bases outside gene matches: 8. The CDR3 runs 14 residues. Per germline, CDR1 MNHNY and CDR2 SVGAGI (reference sequence).

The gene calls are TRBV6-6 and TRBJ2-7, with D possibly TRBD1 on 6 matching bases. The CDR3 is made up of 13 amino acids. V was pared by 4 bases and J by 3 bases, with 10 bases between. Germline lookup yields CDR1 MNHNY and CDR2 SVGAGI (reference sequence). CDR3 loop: CASSSLQGYEQYF. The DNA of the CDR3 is TGTGCCAGCAGTTCCTTACAGGGCTACGAGCAGTACTTC.

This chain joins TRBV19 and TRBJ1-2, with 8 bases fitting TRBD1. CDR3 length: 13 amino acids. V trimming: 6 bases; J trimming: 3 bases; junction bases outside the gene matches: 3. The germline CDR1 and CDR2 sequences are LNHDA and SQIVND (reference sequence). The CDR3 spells CASSLQGDYGYTF. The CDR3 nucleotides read TGTGCCAGTAGCCTACAGGGGGACTATGGCTACACCTTC. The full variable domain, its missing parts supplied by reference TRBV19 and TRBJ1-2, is DGGITQSPKYLFRKEGQNVTLSCEQNLNHDAMYWYRQDPGQGLRLIYYSQIVNDFQKGDIAEGYSVSREKKESFPLTVTSAQKNPTAFYLCASSLQGDYGYTFGSGTRLTVV.

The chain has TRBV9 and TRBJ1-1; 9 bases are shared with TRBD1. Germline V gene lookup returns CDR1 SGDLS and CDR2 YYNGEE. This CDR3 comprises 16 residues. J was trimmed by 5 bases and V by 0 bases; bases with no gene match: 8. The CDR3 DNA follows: TGTGCCAGCAGCGTAGGCCTGCTGACAGGGGGGACTGAAGCTTTCTTT. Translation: CASSVGLLTGGTEAFF.